What follows are 19 T cell receptor beta chains derived from one specimen sequenced in a study of blood T cell repertoires in COVID-19. Using immunoSEQ multiplex PCR, the repertoire was profiled, and TCRdb retains in-frame clones only, with some absent. The sample lists around 140,000 clones, around 83% occurring once. The sample comprised peripheral blood. These TCRs come from a human donor with acute or convalescent COVID-19. The donor label of this sample is uncertain.

CDR3 protein: CASSGGGRRGANVLTF. DNA for the CDR3: TGTGCCAGTAGTGGGGGCGGGAGGCGAGGGGCCAACGTCCTGACTTTC. V and J are TRBV19 and TRBJ2-6; 8 nucleotides agree with TRBD2. V was clipped by 5 bases and J by 4 bases; unmatched bases: 7. CDR3 size: 16 residues. Germline V gene sequence: CDR1 LNHDA, CDR2 SQIVND (reference sequence).

This clone was seen a single time. The chain has TRBV5-4 and TRBJ2-1; 11 bases are shared with TRBD2. V shed 4 bases and J 0 bases; nucleotides not matched to a gene: 3. This CDR3 region has 16 residues. Germline CDR1 and CDR2: SGHNT and YYREEE (reference sequence). CDR3 protein: CASSGGTSGSYNEQFF. CDR3 DNA: TGTGCCAGCAGCGGAGGGACTAGCGGCTCCTACAATGAGCAGTTCTTC.

V and J are TRBV3-1 (or the pseudogene TRBV3-2) and TRBJ1-2; 12 bases agree with TRBD1. The CDR3 contains 16 residues. CDR1 and CDR2 from the germline V gene are LGHDT and YNNKEL (reference sequence). The V gene end was trimmed by 2 bases and the J gene end by 3 bases; junction bases not matched to a gene: 4. CDR3 sequence: CASSQRDRGRDYGYTF. The CDR3 bases are TGTGCCAGCAGCCAAAGGGACAGGGGGCGCGACTATGGCTACACCTTC.

This clone has more than one count but fewer than ten. This sequence joins TRBV19 and TRBJ1-5; D gene ambiguous. This CDR3 is built from 14 residues. Trimming removed 5 bases at V and 5 bases at J, with 13 bases between. Germline V lookup: CDR1 LNHDA, CDR2 SQIVND (reference sequence). The CDR3 spells CASSFPGTDQPQHF. CDR3 nucleotides: TGTGCCAGTAGTTTTCCGGGAACAGATCAGCCCCAGCATTTT.

This clone was seen a single time. This chain joins TRBV7-2 and TRBJ2-3; possible D gene TRBD1, 6 bases. The CDR3 runs to 14 residues. Germline CDR1 is SGHTA and CDR2 is FQGNSA. Trimming cost V 1 base and J 5 bases, with 10 bases left between them. The CDR3 DNA sequence: TGTGCCAGCAGCTTAGGGACAGCTGGAGATACGCAGTATTTT. It is translated as CASSLGTAGDTQYF.

The rearrangement joins TRBV9 to TRBJ2-2; 8 nucleotides agree with TRBD1. Germline V lookup: CDR1 SGDLS, CDR2 YYNGEE. The CDR3 contains 15 residues. Trimming at V came to 7 bases and at J to 4 bases, leaving 9 bases not matched to a gene. DNA for the CDR3: TGTGCCAGCGGTGGGACAGGATTTGGCACCGGGGAGCTGTTTTTT. Translating it yields CASGGTGFGTGELFF.

This chain's CDR3 is CATSDTPGQGFGYTF. The CDR3 DNA follows: TGTGCCACCAGTGACACACCGGGACAGGGGTTCGGCTACACCTTC. The V gene is TRBV24-1, the J gene TRBJ1-2, with 10 nucleotides matching TRBD1. The length of the CDR3 is 15 residues. The V gene end was trimmed by 4 bases and the J gene end by 8 bases; junction bases not matched to a gene: 9. Germline assignment: CDR1 KGHDR and CDR2 SFDVKD.

The gene calls are TRBV10-1 and TRBJ1-5; 8 nucleotides align to TRBD1. J lost 1 base, V lost 6 bases, and 8 bases had no gene match. The germline gives CDR1 WNHNN, CDR2 SYGVQD (reference sequence). The CDR3 is made up of 16 amino acids. CDR3 DNA sequence: TGCGCCAGCAGCCTGGACAGGGAGATCAGCAATCAGCCCCAGCATTTT. Amino acids: CASSLDREISNQPQHF.

CDR3 sequence: CASNNPTQGAYGYTF. CDR3 nucleotides: TGTGCCAGCAATAATCCCACACAGGGGGCCTATGGCTACACCTTC. The V gene is TRBV5-4, the J gene TRBJ1-2, with 9 positions matching TRBD1. Germline V gene lookup returns CDR1 SGHNT and CDR2 YYREEE (reference sequence). The CDR3 totals 15 residues. The J segment lost 4 bases and the V segment lost 6 bases, leaving 10 bases of the junction unmatched.

This chain links TRBV5-1 with TRBJ2-4, with unresolved D. The germline V and J ends were trimmed by 7 bases and 0 bases, with 11 bases remaining between them. The germline CDR1 and CDR2 sequences are SGHRS and YFSETQ. The CDR3 is 14 amino acids. The CDR3 loop is CASDVGLAKNIQYF. The CDR3 coding sequence is TGCGCCAGCGACGTCGGGTTAGCCAAAAACATTCAGTACTTC.

The rearrangement joins TRBV12-5 to TRBJ2-7; TRBD1 matches 8 bases. Trimming removed 1 base from V and 0 bases from J; junction bases left unmatched: 5. The CDR3 has 16 residues. CDR1 is LGHNT, CDR2 FRNRAP, per germline. CDR3 nucleotides: TGTGCTAGTGGTTTGGGGTACGGGACAGGCTCCTACGAGCAGTACTTC. It yields the protein CASGLGYGTGSYEQYF.

The chain employs TRBV24-1 and TRBJ1-5; 9 bases match TRBD1. The CDR3 length is 15 residues. V was clipped by 7 bases and J by 11 bases; unmatched bases: 14. Per the germline V gene, CDR1 is KGHDR and CDR2 is SFDVKD. The DNA of the CDR3 is TGTGCCACCAGAGCACAGGGGGCGGTTGGTTTGGCCCAGCATTTT. It specifies CATRAQGAVGLAQHF.

This chain uses TRBV19 with TRBJ1-2, with D possibly being TRBD1 (5 bases). CDR3 size: 12 residues. Looked up from germline, CDR1 is LNHDA and CDR2 is SQIVND (reference sequence). V was cut by 5 bases and J by 11 bases, with 15 bases left in between. The CDR3 spells CASSQGSLWYTF. In nucleotides, the CDR3 is TGTGCCAGTAGTCAGGGTAGTTTGTGGTACACCTTC.

The rearrangement uses TRBV19 and TRBJ2-6; 11 bases line up with TRBD1. Germline loops: CDR1 LNHDA, CDR2 SQIVND (reference sequence). V was clipped by 5 bases and J by 3 bases; unmatched bases: 9. The CDR3 has 18 residues. The CDR3 DNA sequence: TGTGCCAGTAGTCCGGACAGGGGGCTAGGCTTTGGGGCCAACGTCCTGACTTTC. Its protein is CASSPDRGLGFGANVLTF.

The chain couples TRBV5-4 to TRBJ1-6, with TRBD1 matching over 9 bases. Germline V gives CDR1 SGHNT, CDR2 YYREEE (reference sequence). Losses at the gene ends were 3 bases for V and 8 bases for J; bases not matched to a gene: 6. CDR3 length: 15 residues. The CDR3, as DNA: TGTGCCAGCAGCTCCGGGACAGGGAGGGATTCACCCCTCCACTTT. This codes for CASSSGTGRDSPLHF.

The chain links TRBV6-5 to TRBJ1-6; D may be TRBD1 (6 bases). The CDR3 runs 16 residues. Germline CDR1 and CDR2: MNHEY and SVGAGI. V lost 3 bases, J lost 7 bases, and 16 bases lay in between. Here the CDR3 DNA reads TGTGCCAGCAGTTATACAGTCAGGGGTAGAAATTCACCCCTCCACTTT. Protein: CASSYTVRGRNSPLHF.

In its sample, this clone was seen once. V gene TRBV5-5 combines with J gene TRBJ2-7; D is perhaps TRBD1 (6 bases). CDR3 length equals 15 residues. Between the trimmed V and J ends, which lost 4 bases and 0 bases, there was a span of 14 bases. Germline loops: CDR1 SGHKS, CDR2 YYEKEE (reference sequence). CDR3 sequence: CASSPIGQHSYEQYV. CDR3 nucleotides: TGTGCCAGCAGCCCTATAGGACAGCACTCCTACGAGCAGTACGTC.

This chain connects TRBV4-1 to TRBJ1-1; weak D call: TRBD1 (6 bases). In germline, CDR1 is MGHRA, CDR2 YSYEKL. Between the trimmed V and J ends, which lost 3 bases and 3 bases, there was a span of 14 bases. The CDR3 covers 15 residues. The CDR3: CASSHLWGQDTEAFF. The CDR3 nucleotides read TGCGCCAGCAGCCATCTGTGGGGGCAGGACACTGAAGCTTTCTTT.

The CDR3 is CASSLSGGRSNQPQHF. The DNA of the CDR3 is TGTGCCAGCAGCTTATCGGGGGGACGGTCGAATCAGCCCCAGCATTTT. The chain uses TRBV7-2 and TRBJ1-5; the D gene is possibly TRBD1 (5 bases). Trimming took off 2 bases at V and 4 bases at J, with 15 bases between the two ends. This CDR3 spans 16 amino acids. CDR1 and CDR2 (germline): SGHTA, FQGNSA.